This T cell receptor (beta chain) was documented in a study of T cell responses to AZD1222 COVID-19 vaccine. Trimming took off 7 bases at V and 4 bases at J, with 11 bases between the two ends. CDR1 and CDR2 from the germline V gene are MDHEN and SYDVKM. This CDR3 comprises 12 residues. Pooling covered second doses at about 4 or about 12 weeks. The method was immunoSEQ multiplex PCR; TCRdb's version includes in-frame clones alone and lacks a portion of them. The repertoire includes under 150,000 clones, about 85% of them detected once, and 2.6% sits in the top ten. The sequencing used peripheral blood, collected 28 days after the second AZD1222 dose. This TCR was recovered from an adult who received the AZD1222 COVID-19 vaccine. The V call is TRBV28, the J call TRBJ2-7, with D perhaps TRBD1 or TRBD2 (6 bases each). The CDR3 coding sequence is TGTGCCAGCACGGGGGCCGCTTACGAGCAGTACTTC. Residues: CASTGAAYEQYF. Full variable domain (missing parts from reference TRBV28 and TRBJ2-7): DVKVTQSSRYLVKRTGEKVFLECVQDMDHENMFWYRQDPGLGLRLIYFSYDVKMKEKGDIPEGYSVSREKKERFSLILESASTNQTSMYLCASTGAAYEQYFGPGTRLTVT.